This T cell receptor beta chain originates from a study of cytomegalovirus exposure and HLA in healthy donors. Notes on the study in general: A further, later analysis showed that HLA-associated TCR beta chains (compared with equally common others) were more clonally expanded.

There are 15 residues in the CDR3. Trimming cost V 6 bases and J 0 bases, with 9 bases left between them. CDR1 MRHNA and CDR2 SNTAGT come from the germline V gene. PCR amplification relied on 60 Vbeta primers (plus 13 Jbeta primers). The repertoire was sequenced with immunoSEQ multiplex PCR; TCRdb's copy has only in-frame clones and lacks some. Found here are approximately 100,000 clones, less than 80% of them singletons; the top ten hold 3% to 4%. Notes on this clone: What it binds is unknown.

The chain combines TRBV6-4 with TRBJ1-6; perhaps TRBD1 as D (5 bases). The clonotype originates from a man aged 60 to 75 in good health and CMV-seronegative. What was sequenced was PBMCs. CDR3 DNA: TGTGCCAGCAGACCCGGACACTCCTATAATTCACCCCTCCACTTT. Amino acid sequence: CASRPGHSYNSPLHF.